The rows below give T cell receptor beta chains drawn from one sample of a study of control samples from healthy donors and cancer patients. Sequencing was performed with immunoSEQ multiplex PCR; in TCRdb, only in-frame clones are kept and a portion is missing. Of 390,000 or so clones in the sample, around 90% were seen once. Source material: PBMCs. Source of these receptors: a man aged 40-55 years with head and neck cancer. Each CDR3 is given with its conserved first and last residue. The order of the fields is V gene, clone size, D gene, J gene, CDR3 DNA, CDR3 protein. A D gene is named only where the DNA matches it firmly. Clone size is given for some rows only: seen once, a few or many times, or a class if the clone is expanded.

V gene: TRBV28
clone size: -
D gene: -
J gene: TRBJ1-4
CDR3 DNA: TGTGCCAGCAGTTTACCCAGGGTTAGAGAAAAACTGTTTTTT
CDR3 protein: CASSLPRVREKLFF

V gene: TRBV4-1
clone size: -
D gene: -
J gene: TRBJ2-1
CDR3 DNA: TGCGCCAGCAGCCAAGGTGGGGCAGGGAACGATGAGCAGTTCTTC
CDR3 protein: CASSQGGAGNDEQFF

V gene: TRBV4-1
clone size: -
D gene: -
J gene: TRBJ1-4
CDR3 DNA: TGCGCCAGCAGCCAAGTTTCGATCAGGGGTAGGGAAAAACTGTTTTTT
CDR3 protein: CASSQVSIRGREKLFF

V gene: TRBV7-2
clone size: -
D gene: TRBD1
J gene: TRBJ1-1
CDR3 DNA: TGTGCCAGCAGCTTAGCTCAGGGACAGGTCAACACTGAAGCTTTCTTT
CDR3 protein: CASSLAQGQVNTEAFF

V gene: TRBV7-9
clone size: -
D gene: TRBD1
J gene: TRBJ2-5
CDR3 DNA: TGTGCCAGCAGGACGACAGGGCCACAAGAGACCCAGTACTTC
CDR3 protein: CASRTTGPQETQYF

V gene: TRBV28
clone size: -
D gene: -
J gene: TRBJ1-1
CDR3 DNA: TGTGCCAGCACCACCCGCTACTTTGACACTGAAGCTTTCTTT
CDR3 protein: CASTTRYFDTEAFF

V gene: TRBV19
clone size: -
D gene: TRBD1
J gene: TRBJ1-2
CDR3 DNA: TGTGCCAGTCGGACAGGAGAAGACTTTGGCTACACCTTC
CDR3 protein: CASRTGEDFGYTF

V gene: TRBV7-6
clone size: -
D gene: -
J gene: TRBJ1-1
CDR3 DNA: TGTGCCAGCAGCGCACGACTTCAGGGCACTGAAGCTTTCTTT
CDR3 protein: CASSARLQGTEAFF

V gene: TRBV6-6
clone size: -
D gene: -
J gene: TRBJ1-5
CDR3 DNA: TGTGCCAGCAGTTACTCCGGGCAAAGGGTCCGGCCCCAGCATTTT
CDR3 protein: CASSYSGQRVRPQHF

V gene: TRBV5-1
clone size: -
D gene: -
J gene: TRBJ1-4
CDR3 DNA: TGCGCCAGCAGCTTTTTAGGGGCCCCTAATGAAAAACTGTTTTTT
CDR3 protein: CASSFLGAPNEKLFF

V gene: TRBV4-1
clone size: -
D gene: -
J gene: TRBJ2-4
CDR3 DNA: TGCGCCAGCAGCCAAGTGTTACGAAGATTCGGCATTCAGTACTTC
CDR3 protein: CASSQVLRRFGIQYF

V gene: TRBV19
clone size: -
D gene: -
J gene: TRBJ1-1
CDR3 DNA: TGTGCCAGTAGTGTGGCGGAGCGGGCGCAGGCTTTCTTT
CDR3 protein: CASSVAERAQAFF

V gene: TRBV19
clone size: -
D gene: -
J gene: TRBJ2-1
CDR3 DNA: TGTGCCAGTAGTATTGGCTGGGCCGGAGCTGAGCAGTTCTTC
CDR3 protein: CASSIGWAGAEQFF

V gene: TRBV4-3
clone size: -
D gene: -
J gene: TRBJ2-7
CDR3 DNA: TGCGCCAGCAGCCAAGAGATATCCTCCTACGAGCAGTACTTC
CDR3 protein: CASSQEISSYEQYF

V gene: TRBV18
clone size: -
D gene: -
J gene: TRBJ2-7
CDR3 DNA: TGTGCCAGCTCAGAACCGGGACTGAAATCCTACGAGCAGTACTTC
CDR3 protein: CASSEPGLKSYEQYF

V gene: TRBV19
clone size: -
D gene: -
J gene: TRBJ2-1
CDR3 DNA: TGTGCCAGTAGTATAAACAGCTACAATGAGCAGTTCTTC
CDR3 protein: CASSINSYNEQFF

V gene: TRBV7-3
clone size: -
D gene: TRBD2
J gene: TRBJ2-7
CDR3 DNA: TGTGCCAGCAGCCCGGACGGGGGGGCCCTCTACGAGCAGTACTTC
CDR3 protein: CASSPDGGALYEQYF

V gene: TRBV27
clone size: -
D gene: -
J gene: TRBJ1-5
CDR3 DNA: TGTGCCACAAAGCAGGGGTTTAATAGCAATCAGCCCCAGCATTTT
CDR3 protein: CATKQGFNSNQPQHF

V gene: TRBV6-1
clone size: -
D gene: -
J gene: TRBJ2-1
CDR3 DNA: TGTGCCAGCAGTGAAACCGGGTCCCTTTACAATGAGCAGTTCTTC
CDR3 protein: CASSETGSLYNEQFF

V gene: TRBV28
clone size: -
D gene: -
J gene: TRBJ1-6
CDR3 DNA: TGTGCCAGCAGTTTTTCAGATTCACCCCTCCACTTT
CDR3 protein: CASSFSDSPLHF

V gene: TRBV27
clone size: -
D gene: -
J gene: TRBJ2-5
CDR3 DNA: TGTGCCAGCAGACGGACATACCAAGAGACCCAGTACTTC
CDR3 protein: CASRRTYQETQYF

V gene: TRBV28
clone size: -
D gene: -
J gene: TRBJ2-7
CDR3 DNA: TGTGCCAGCAGTTCCGTTCCCCGGCTTCCTCGGGGATACGAGCAGTACTTC
CDR3 protein: CASSSVPRLPRGYEQYF

V gene: TRBV11-2
clone size: few
D gene: -
J gene: TRBJ2-3
CDR3 DNA: TGTGCCAGCAGCCCCCCCGGCACAGATACGCAGTATTTT
CDR3 protein: CASSPPGTDTQYF

V gene: TRBV6-4
clone size: -
D gene: TRBD2
J gene: TRBJ2-2
CDR3 DNA: TGTGCCAGCAGAACTAGCGCCGGGGAGCTGTTTTTT
CDR3 protein: CASRTSAGELFF

V gene: TRBV19
clone size: once
D gene: TRBD1
J gene: TRBJ1-1
CDR3 DNA: TGTGCCAGTAGCTTCGGACAGGGGCTTGAAGCTTTCTTT
CDR3 protein: CASSFGQGLEAFF

V gene: TRBV12-5
clone size: -
D gene: -
J gene: TRBJ1-4
CDR3 DNA: TGTGCTAGTGGTTTGGATGGACCTGAAAAACTGTTTTTT
CDR3 protein: CASGLDGPEKLFF

V gene: TRBV9
clone size: once
D gene: TRBD2
J gene: TRBJ2-1
CDR3 DNA: TGTGCCAGCAGCAGACGGGGGGATCCGGTCAATGAGCAGTTCTTC
CDR3 protein: CASSRRGDPVNEQFF

V gene: TRBV9
clone size: -
D gene: TRBD2
J gene: TRBJ2-7
CDR3 DNA: TGTGCCAGCAGCGTAGTCCTACTAGCGGGGGTGCTCTACGAGCAGTACTTC
CDR3 protein: CASSVVLLAGVLYEQYF

V gene: TRBV11-3
clone size: -
D gene: -
J gene: TRBJ2-3
CDR3 DNA: TGTGCCAGCAGTAGGCTAGGCACAGATACGCAGTATTTT
CDR3 protein: CASSRLGTDTQYF

V gene: TRBV11-2
clone size: -
D gene: -
J gene: TRBJ2-1
CDR3 DNA: TGTGCCAGCAGCTTAGACCCCCATTGGTATGAGCAGTTCTTC
CDR3 protein: CASSLDPHWYEQFF

V gene: TRBV6-5
clone size: -
D gene: -
J gene: TRBJ2-2
CDR3 DNA: TGTGCCAGCAGTTACAGCGCCGCCACGTTGGGGGAGCTGTTTTTT
CDR3 protein: CASSYSAATLGELFF

V gene: TRBV11-2
clone size: -
D gene: TRBD1
J gene: TRBJ1-2
CDR3 DNA: TGTGCCAGCAGCTCAGTCCTACAGGGGGACGCGGATGGCTACACCTTC
CDR3 protein: CASSSVLQGDADGYTF

V gene: TRBV30
clone size: -
D gene: TRBD2
J gene: TRBJ2-7
CDR3 DNA: TGTGCCTGGAGTGCCGTTAGCGGGAGCTACGAGCAGTACTTC
CDR3 protein: CAWSAVSGSYEQYF

V gene: TRBV5-1
clone size: -
D gene: TRBD1
J gene: TRBJ2-2
CDR3 DNA: TGCGCCAGCAGCTTTGACAGGGGGCTCACCGGGGAGCTGTTTTTT
CDR3 protein: CASSFDRGLTGELFF

V gene: TRBV28
clone size: once
D gene: -
J gene: TRBJ1-1
CDR3 DNA: TGTGCCAGCAGTCCCCCTGGGGCTGAAGCTTTCTTT
CDR3 protein: CASSPPGAEAFF

V gene: TRBV6-5
clone size: -
D gene: -
J gene: TRBJ2-1
CDR3 DNA: TGTGCCAGCAGCCGAAACGGGGACAATGAGCAGTTCTTC
CDR3 protein: CASSRNGDNEQFF

V gene: TRBV7-2
clone size: few
D gene: TRBD1
J gene: TRBJ1-5
CDR3 DNA: TGTGCCAGCAGCTATAGGACAGGAGGCGATCAGCCCCAGCATTTT
CDR3 protein: CASSYRTGGDQPQHF

V gene: TRBV7-9
clone size: -
D gene: TRBD2
J gene: TRBJ2-7
CDR3 DNA: TGTGCCAGCAGCTTTTGGGAGGGGACTTCCCACGAGCAGTACTTC
CDR3 protein: CASSFWEGTSHEQYF

V gene: TRBV6-5
clone size: -
D gene: TRBD1
J gene: TRBJ2-5
CDR3 DNA: TGTGCCAGCAGTCCTCGGACAGGAGAGACCCAGTACTTC
CDR3 protein: CASSPRTGETQYF

V gene: TRBV7-2
clone size: -
D gene: TRBD2
J gene: TRBJ2-2
CDR3 DNA: TGTGCCAGCAGCTTAGATAGCGGGGGGGCTCACACCGGGGAGCTGTTTTTT
CDR3 protein: CASSLDSGGAHTGELFF

V gene: TRBV6-2/TRBV6-3
clone size: -
D gene: -
J gene: TRBJ1-4
CDR3 DNA: TGTGCCAGCAGCACCCGGGACCCCGAAAGGGGTGAAAAACTGTTTTTT
CDR3 protein: CASSTRDPERGEKLFF

V gene: TRBV5-1
clone size: -
D gene: -
J gene: TRBJ1-3
CDR3 DNA: TGCGCCAGCAGCCCGGGGAGCTCTGGAAACACCATATATTTT
CDR3 protein: CASSPGSSGNTIYF

V gene: TRBV6-2/TRBV6-3
clone size: -
D gene: TRBD1
J gene: TRBJ1-1
CDR3 DNA: TGTGCCAGCAGTCACACCGGGACAGGGTTCACTGAAGCTTTCTTT
CDR3 protein: CASSHTGTGFTEAFF

V gene: TRBV19
clone size: few
D gene: -
J gene: TRBJ1-3
CDR3 DNA: TGTGCCAGTTCAAACTCCGGAAACACCATATATTTT
CDR3 protein: CASSNSGNTIYF

V gene: TRBV24-1
clone size: -
D gene: TRBD1
J gene: TRBJ2-7
CDR3 DNA: TGTGCCACCAGTGATTCCGACAGGGTCTACGAGCAGTACTTC
CDR3 protein: CATSDSDRVYEQYF

V gene: TRBV18
clone size: -
D gene: -
J gene: TRBJ1-2
CDR3 DNA: TGTGCCAGCTCCCCCCCCCAGGGGAAGGCCTATGGCTACACCTTC
CDR3 protein: CASSPPQGKAYGYTF

V gene: TRBV27
clone size: -
D gene: -
J gene: TRBJ1-1
CDR3 DNA: TGTGCCAGCAGTCGGAGCAGATACACTGAAGCTTTCTTT
CDR3 protein: CASSRSRYTEAFF

V gene: TRBV5-1
clone size: -
D gene: -
J gene: TRBJ1-4
CDR3 DNA: TGCGCCAGCAGCACGACAGCAACTAATGAAAAACTGTTTTTT
CDR3 protein: CASSTTATNEKLFF

V gene: TRBV6-2/TRBV6-3
clone size: -
D gene: -
J gene: TRBJ1-4
CDR3 DNA: TGTGCCAGCAGCCTTGGGGGGGCGGACGAAAAACTGTTTTTT
CDR3 protein: CASSLGGADEKLFF

V gene: TRBV6-4
clone size: once
D gene: TRBD1
J gene: TRBJ2-2
CDR3 DNA: TGTGCCAGCAGCAGCCACACAGGGGTCGGCACCGGGGAGCTGTTTTTT
CDR3 protein: CASSSHTGVGTGELFF

V gene: TRBV5-6
clone size: once
D gene: -
J gene: TRBJ1-2
CDR3 DNA: TGTGCCAGCAGGTTGAGGGGAAGCTATGGCTACACCTTC
CDR3 protein: CASRLRGSYGYTF

V gene: TRBV6-2/TRBV6-3
clone size: -
D gene: -
J gene: TRBJ2-7
CDR3 DNA: TGTGCCAGCAGCGAAGGGGACATCCCGTACGAGCAGTACTTC
CDR3 protein: CASSEGDIPYEQYF

V gene: TRBV5-8
clone size: -
D gene: -
J gene: TRBJ2-1
CDR3 DNA: TGTGCCAGCAGCTTGTTTAAGGGACAGCAGTTCTTC
CDR3 protein: CASSLFKGQQFF

V gene: TRBV28
clone size: -
D gene: -
J gene: TRBJ1-5
CDR3 DNA: TGTGCCAGCAGTTTGTTAGGTCAGCCCCAGCATTTT
CDR3 protein: CASSLLGQPQHF

V gene: TRBV18
clone size: once
D gene: -
J gene: TRBJ2-5
CDR3 DNA: TGTGCCAGCTCACCAAGTCAGGGGACAGAGACCCAGTACTTC
CDR3 protein: CASSPSQGTETQYF

V gene: TRBV11-2
clone size: -
D gene: -
J gene: TRBJ2-7
CDR3 DNA: TGTGCCAGCAGCTTGGCTGGAGGACTTACCCTCGAGCAGTACTTC
CDR3 protein: CASSLAGGLTLEQYF